The clone carrying this T cell receptor beta chain came up a few times. Its antigen is currently unknown. The time point denotes: patch test 3, about 24 weeks after DPC sensitization. Treatment meaning: therapeutic diphenylcyclopropenone sensitization with weekly scalp DPC. The sample comes from a study of human T cells and chemical hapten exposure. Study-level information: The sensitizing agent was 2% DPC, placed on 2 cm by 2 cm of upper inner arm skin.

Germline values: CDR1 MNHEY, CDR2 SVGAGI. The CDR3 has 14 residues. V lost 4 bases to trimming and J lost 0 bases, with 8 bases between them. Study outcomes and limitations: Sensitization with DPC brought no change to TCRs above 1 in 1000 in frequency.

What the library attached to individual cDNA molecules were unique molecular identifiers. TCRdb re-called the RACE reads with MiXCR, one entry per CDR3 protein. There are over 65,000 distinct CDR3 sequences in the sample; 11% occur only once, and roughly 1.5% lies in the top ten. The sample in question was whole blood, obtained in connection with sensitization to the hapten diphenylcyclopropenone (DPC). This clonotype originated in a woman aged 45 to 65 with alopecia areata. Some clones in this sample may be carry-over from other donors' samples. This chain joins TRBV6-5 and TRBJ2-3; no clear D. CDR3 protein: CASSSHFSTDTQYF. CDR3 DNA: TGTGCCAGCAGTTCACACTTTAGCACAGATACGCAGTATTTT.